The 28 T cell receptor beta chains in this list originate from one sample, sequenced in a study of blood T cells in healthy people across ages. Next came a second PCR, run for about 7 to 12 cycles, which used a sample-barcoded 5' primer along with a J-beta primer mix. TCRdb passed the 5' RACE reads through MiXCR, listing each CDR3 protein once. Among over 950,000 distinct CDR3 sequences listed, around 54% were seen once. The sample was blood. Receptors originate from a woman aged 55-69 years in good health.

V and J are TRBV5-1 and TRBJ2-1; 16 bases line up with TRBD2. Germline CDR1 is SGHRS and CDR2 is YFSETQ. This CDR3 contains 18 residues. Trimming at V came to 5 bases and at J to 1 base, leaving 6 bases not matched to a gene. The CDR3 region is CASRGTSGREKSYNEQFF. The DNA for the CDR3 is TGCGCCAGCAGAGGGACTAGCGGGAGGGAAAAATCCTACAATGAGCAGTTCTTC.

The chain links TRBV29-1 to TRBJ2-3, with TRBD1 matching over 7 bases. V lost 5 bases, J lost 11 bases, and 10 bases stayed unmatched. Germline assignment: CDR1 SQVTM and CDR2 ANQGSEA. This CDR3 spans 12 amino acids. The CDR3 here is CSVRQGYNEQYF. CDR3 DNA sequence: TGCAGCGTTCGACAGGGCTACAATGAGCAGTATTTT.

The gene calls are TRBV27 and TRBJ2-1; D remains ambiguous. Germline CDR1 is MNHEY and CDR2 is SMNVEV (reference sequence). CDR3 length equals 15 residues. The germline V and J ends were trimmed by 4 bases and 6 bases, with 16 bases remaining between them. The CDR3 DNA reads as TGTGCCAGCAGTTACAGTCTCACATTGGGCAATGAGCAGTTCTTC. This translates into CASSYSLTLGNEQFF.

In this sample, this clonotype turned up a few times. This chain connects TRBV12-5 to TRBJ2-1; D is ambiguous. The length of the CDR3 is 11 residues. Looked up from germline, CDR1 is LGHNT and CDR2 is FRNRAP. V lost 5 bases and J lost 5, with 4 bases in between. In DNA, the CDR3 is TGTGCTAGTGGTAAAAACAATGAGCAGTTCTTC. It yields the protein CASGKNNEQFF.

This clonotype was detected only a few times. DNA of the CDR3: TGCAGCGTTGAACGTCCCGGTCTCTCCCAAGAGACCCAGTACTTC. As protein: CSVERPGLSQETQYF. The V and J genes are TRBV29-1 and TRBJ2-5, with unresolved D. Germline assignment: CDR1 SQVTM and CDR2 ANQGSEA. The CDR3 covers 15 residues. The V gene lost 2 bases and the J gene lost 1 base, with 14 bases spanning the gap. Combining the CDR3 with reference TRBV29-1 and TRBJ2-5 gives the whole variable domain SAVISQKPSRDICQRGTSLTIQCQVDSQVTMMFWYRQQPGQSLTLIATANQGSEATYESGFVIDKFPISRPNLTFSTLTVSNMSPEDSSIYLCSVERPGLSQETQYFGPGTRLLVL.

The rearrangement uses TRBV20-1 and TRBJ2-7, with a possible D match to TRBD1 (6 bases). CDR3 size: 12 residues. Germline CDR1 and CDR2: DFQATT and SNEGSKA (reference sequence). V lost 5 bases and J lost 7, with 15 bases in between. The CDR3: CSARDMLREQYF. CDR3 nucleotide sequence: TGCAGTGCTCGGGACATGCTCCGGGAGCAGTACTTC.

This clonotype appeared many times. In DNA, the CDR3 is TGTGCCAGCAGTTTAGGCACTGAAGCTTTCTTT. Encoded protein: CASSLGTEAFF. V is TRBV12-3 or TRBV12-4 and J is TRBJ1-1; the D is unclear. V lost 1 base, J lost 4 bases, and 1 base lay in between. CDR3 length: 11 amino acids.

V gene TRBV7-9 combines with J gene TRBJ1-2, with 8 bases aligning to TRBD1. In germline, CDR1 is SEHNR, CDR2 FQNEAQ (reference sequence). This CDR3 contains 15 residues. Trimming at V came to 5 bases and at J to 3 bases, leaving 8 bases not matched to a gene. The CDR3 here is CASSAGQGADYGYTF. For the CDR3, the DNA is TGTGCCAGCAGCGCTGGACAGGGTGCCGACTATGGCTACACCTTC.

The V and J genes are TRBV6-1 and TRBJ1-5, with no clear D. The CDR3 is made up of 14 amino acids. The germline V and J ends were trimmed by 8 bases and 0 bases, with 11 bases remaining between them. Per germline, CDR1 MNHNS and CDR2 SASEGT. The DNA for the CDR3 is TGTGCCAGCTTGGACTGGAATAGCAATCAGCCCCAGCATTTT. Protein sequence: CASLDWNSNQPQHF.

This clonotype has more than one count but fewer than ten. V usage is TRBV7-2 and J usage is TRBJ2-7; possible D gene TRBD2, 5 bases. Germline V gene sequence: CDR1 SGHTA, CDR2 FQGNSA. This CDR3 is 16 amino acids long. Trimming removed 2 bases from V and 2 bases from J, with 16 bases in between. CDR3 protein: CASSLFSSGGTYEQYF. For the CDR3, the DNA is TGTGCCAGCAGCTTATTTTCCAGCGGCGGCACCTACGAGCAGTACTTC.

The rearrangement links TRBV5-8 to TRBJ2-5, with 10 bases aligning to TRBD1. Germline CDR1 SGHTS, CDR2 YDEGEE. The trim removed 4 bases at V and 2 bases at J, leaving 5 bases unmatched. The CDR3 is made up of 15 amino acids. CDR3 protein: CASSAGQGLQETQYF. For the CDR3, the DNA is TGTGCCAGCAGCGCGGGACAGGGGCTACAAGAGACCCAGTACTTC. Complete variable domain (other parts from reference TRBV5-8 and TRBJ2-5): EAGVTQSPTHLIKTRGQQATLRCSPISGHTSVYWYQQALGLGLQFLLWYDEGEERNRGNFPPRFSGRQFPNYSSELNVNALELEDSALYLCASSAGQGLQETQYFGPGTRLLVL.

This rearrangement joins TRBV16 to TRBJ2-5, with D perhaps matching TRBD2 (5 bases). The J call may be incorrect, as the DNA end agrees better with TRBJ2-7. CDR1 is KGHSY and CDR2 is FQNENV in the germline V gene. The CDR3 covers 15 residues. CDR3: CASLASMDGYYEQYF. The CDR3 region has the DNA TGTGCCAGCCTAGCTTCAATGGACGGATACTACGAGCAGTACTTC.

This chain links TRBV20-1 with TRBJ2-1; the match to TRBD2 covers 12 bases. The J call may be mistaken, given a closer DNA end match to TRBJ2-7. The germline gives CDR1 DFQATT, CDR2 SNEGSKA (reference sequence). CDR3 length: 13 residues. The CDR3 loop is CSAETSGSSEQYF. In DNA form, the CDR3 reads TGCAGTGCGGAGACTAGCGGGAGCTCCGAGCAGTACTTC.

The V call is TRBV12-5, the J call TRBJ2-3; a possible D gene is TRBD1 (6 bases). The CDR3 spans 15 residues. CDR1 is LGHNT and CDR2 is FRNRAP in the germline V gene. Trimming removed 8 bases at V and 4 bases at J, with 19 bases between. The CDR3: CASQQGMGVPDTQYF. The CDR3 nucleotides are TGTGCTAGTCAACAGGGTATGGGCGTGCCAGATACGCAGTATTTT. The full variable domain, in which reference TRBV12-5 and TRBJ2-3 provide the parts outside the CDR3, is DARVTQTPRHKVTEMGQEVTMRCQPILGHNTVFWYRQTMMQGLELLAYFRNRAPLDDSGMPKDRFSAEMPDATLATLKIQPSEPRDSAVYFCASQQGMGVPDTQYFGPGTRLTVL.

This rearrangement joins TRBV29-1 to TRBJ1-1; D is perhaps TRBD1 (5 bases). Germline V gene data show CDR1 as SQVTM and CDR2 as ANQGSEA. The germline V and J ends were trimmed by 6 bases and 5 bases, with 16 bases remaining between them. The CDR3 covers 13 residues. The CDR3 DNA reads TGCAGCGTGGCCGGGACGGGGGGGACTGAAGCTTTCTTT. This encodes CSVAGTGGTEAFF.

The rearrangement uses TRBV5-1 and TRBJ2-3; 14 bases align to TRBD2. Germline V CDR1 and CDR2: SGHRS, YFSETQ. The CDR3 is 18 residues long. V lost 4 bases to trimming and J lost 3 bases; unmatched junction nucleotides: 10. CDR3 in amino acids: CASSPRLAGGPSTDTQYF. CDR3 sequence (DNA): TGCGCCAGCAGCCCCCGACTAGCGGGGGGGCCCTCTACAGATACGCAGTATTTT.

The J gene is TRBJ2-1, the V gene TRBV11-2; perhaps TRBD1 as D (6 bases). Trimming cost V 5 bases and J 1 base, with 15 bases left between them. The germline V gene encodes CDR1 SGHAT and CDR2 FQNNGV. CDR3 size: 16 residues. CDR3 sequence (DNA): TGTGCCAGCAGCGACCTCAGGGGAGAGTCCTACAATGAGCAGTTCTTC. It specifies CASSDLRGESYNEQFF. The variable domain in full, completed from reference TRBV11-2 and TRBJ2-1, reads EAGVAQSPRYKIIEKRQSVAFWCNPISGHATLYWYQQILGQGPKLLIQFQNNGVVDDSQLPKDRFSAERLKGVDSTLKIQPAKLEDSAVYLCASSDLRGESYNEQFFGPGTRLTVL.

This chain links TRBV29-1 with TRBJ2-4; D may be TRBD1 (6 bases). The DNA end favors TRBJ2-7, so the J call may be wrong. This CDR3 contains 13 residues. Germline CDR1 SQVTM, CDR2 ANQGSEA. The CDR3: CSYIDGQLDEQYF. The CDR3 DNA sequence: TGCAGCTACATCGACGGACAGCTCGACGAGCAGTACTTC.

This clonotype was seen only once. The J gene is TRBJ2-5, the V gene TRBV29-1; tentative D call: TRBD2 (6 bases). Trimming removed 7 bases at V and 6 bases at J, with 21 bases between. CDR3 length equals 14 residues. CDR1 is SQVTM and CDR2 is ANQGSEA in the germline V gene. The CDR3 sequence is CSARGILEPKTQYF. CDR3 nucleotide sequence: TGCAGCGCCCGGGGGATTCTAGAGCCAAAGACCCAGTACTTC.

J is TRBJ2-7 and V is TRBV6-1; D gene ambiguous. The V gene's germline CDR1 is MNHNS and CDR2 SASEGT. The CDR3 consists of 13 residues. The V end was cut by 1 base, the J end by 0 bases, with 4 bases between. The CDR3 reads CASSEGFSYEQYF. In nucleotides, the CDR3 is TGTGCCAGCAGTGAAGGGTTCTCCTACGAGCAGTACTTC.

V gene TRBV7-9 combines with J gene TRBJ1-5; 7 bases are shared with TRBD1. Germline CDR1 and CDR2: SEHNR and FQNEAQ (reference sequence). The V and J ends lost 3 bases and 4 bases, in that order; junction bases with no gene match: 9. The CDR3 length is 16 residues. The CDR3 DNA is TGTGCCAGCAGCTTGGGTCGACAGGGTTGGAATCAGCCCCAGCATTTT. Its translation is CASSLGRQGWNQPQHF.

The gene calls are TRBV20-1 and TRBJ2-2, with 11 bases identical to TRBD1. V lost 3 bases to trimming and J lost 4 bases; unmatched junction nucleotides: 1. CDR1 DFQATT and CDR2 SNEGSKA come from the germline V gene (reference sequence). This CDR3 is built from 14 residues. The CDR3 is CSARDRGLTGELFF. In DNA, the CDR3 is TGCAGTGCTAGGGACAGGGGGCTCACCGGGGAGCTGTTTTTT.

This clonotype was seen a handful of times. The chain joins TRBV10-2 to TRBJ2-6; 7 bases match TRBD2. V lost 4 bases and J lost 3; bases outside the gene matches: 12. The CDR3 consists of 18 residues. Germline V gene lookup returns CDR1 WSHSY and CDR2 SAAADI. The CDR3 coding sequence is TGCGCCAGCAGTGCCATTAAGCGGGGCGCGGGTGGGGCCAACGTCCTGACTTTC. Protein product: CASSAIKRGAGGANVLTF.

The chain recombines TRBV4-2 with TRBJ2-2; D uncertain. V lost 0 bases, J lost 7 bases, and 12 bases lay in between. The CDR3 covers 15 residues. The germline V gene encodes CDR1 LGHNA and CDR2 YNFKEQ. The CDR3 loop reads CASSQEGFGIGELFF. CDR3 coding DNA: TGTGCCAGCAGCCAAGAGGGTTTCGGTATCGGGGAGCTGTTTTTT.

This clonotype was observed a few times. This rearrangement joins TRBV7-9 to TRBJ2-3; 7 positions agree with TRBD2. The ends lost 1 base at V and 2 bases at J; junction bases unmatched: 6. The CDR3 extends over 16 amino acids. Germline values: CDR1 SEHNR, CDR2 FQNEAQ (reference sequence). CDR3 nucleotide sequence: TGTGCCAGCAGCTTAGATCTAGCGGCGATCACAGATACGCAGTATTTT. Its translation is CASSLDLAAITDTQYF.

The chain joins TRBV7-2 to TRBJ2-3, with 11 bases identical to TRBD2. The junction had 2 bases not matched to a gene; V was cut back by 3 bases and J by 3 bases. The CDR3 totals 15 residues. Looked up from germline, CDR1 is SGHTA and CDR2 is FQGNSA. CDR3 nucleotides: TGTGCCAGCAGCTTCCGACTAGCGGGAACAGATACGCAGTATTTT. This encodes CASSFRLAGTDTQYF.

A note on this clonotype: Compared with germline, one end of the junction differs, possibly owing to a read error. The chain joins TRBV27 to TRBJ2-3; D is perhaps TRBD1 or TRBD2 (5 bases each). Germline V CDR1 and CDR2: MNHEY, SMNVEV (reference sequence). The CDR3 is 17 amino acids. CDR3 sequence: CASKPGARLWGTDTQYF. The DNA of the CDR3 is TGTGCCAGCAAACCCGGGGCCCGATTATGGGGCACGGATACGCAGTATTTT.

This CDR3 reads CASNGRNEQFF. CDR3 in DNA: TGTGCCAGCAATGGACGGAATGAGCAGTTCTTC. The chain couples TRBV2 to TRBJ2-1; no clear D. CDR1 and CDR2 (germline): SNHLY, FYNNEI. The CDR3 loop spans 11 amino acids. V was shortened by 7 bases and J by 7 bases, with 8 bases between the two germline ends.